The rows below give T cell receptor beta chains drawn from one sample of a study of shared clonotypes between healthy human individuals. Using immunoSEQ multiplex PCR, the repertoire was profiled, and TCRdb retains in-frame clones only, with some absent. This sample carries just over 2,000,000 clones, about 95% of them seen once, and the ten largest clones take 0.85% to 1.3%. Sequencing was carried out using naive CD8+ T cells sorted from blood. The origin of the receptors is a young man in good health. CDR3s include the opening cysteine and the closing phenylalanine or tryptophan. A D gene is named only where the DNA matches it firmly. Size tells how often a clone was seen (once, few, many) or the class of an expanded clone, and some rows leave it out.

clone size,J gene,V gene,D gene,CDR3 protein,CDR3 DNA
.,TRBJ1-1,TRBV25-1,.,CASMSRLGLDTEAFF,TGTGCCAGCATGTCCCGGTTAGGGTTAGACACTGAAGCTTTCTTT
.,TRBJ1-4,TRBV27,TRBD1,CASRDRGSTNEKLFF,TGTGCCAGCAGGGACAGGGGATCAACTAATGAAAAACTGTTTTTT
.,TRBJ1-2,TRBV5-4,.,CASSLRHASNYGYTF,TGTGCCAGCAGCTTAAGACATGCCTCTAACTATGGCTACACCTTC
.,TRBJ2-5,TRBV6-5,.,CASSSPSAQETQYF,TGTGCCAGCAGCTCCCCTAGCGCTCAAGAGACCCAGTACTTC
few,TRBJ2-7,TRBV5-6,.,CASSLGESTWHF,TGTGCCAGCAGCTTGGGGGAGTCGACATGGCACTTC
.,TRBJ2-5,TRBV7-9,.,CASTTPGEGPQETQYF,TGTGCCAGCACCACCCCAGGGGAAGGGCCCCAAGAGACCCAGTACTTC
once,TRBJ2-7,TRBV19,TRBD2,CASSSGRSYEQYF,TGTGCCAGTAGTAGCGGGAGGTCCTACGAGCAGTACTTC
.,TRBJ2-5,TRBV6-1,.,CASSEARDSKETQYF,TGTGCCAGCAGTGAAGCGAGAGACTCCAAAGAGACCCAGTACTTC
.,TRBJ2-2,TRBV12-5,TRBD1,CASGSLDRDHTGELFF,TGTGCTAGTGGTTCACTGGACAGGGATCACACCGGGGAGCTGTTTTTT
.,TRBJ1-1,TRBV29-1,TRBD1,CSVEVYRGDTEAFF,TGCAGCGTTGAGGTGTACAGGGGGGATACTGAAGCTTTCTTT
.,TRBJ2-7,TRBV10-1,TRBD1,CASSAETGFNEQYF,TGCGCCAGCAGTGCCGAGACAGGGTTTAACGAGCAGTACTTC
.,TRBJ1-5,TRBV2,.,CASSLAASNQPQHF,TGTGCCAGCAGTTTGGCAGCGAGCAATCAGCCCCAGCATTTT
.,TRBJ2-7,TRBV5-6,.,CASSLGPLDSSYEQYF,TGTGCCAGCAGCTTGGGACCCTTGGACAGTTCCTACGAGCAGTACTTC
.,TRBJ2-3,TRBV9,TRBD2,CASSADPRGRAPDTQYF,TGTGCCAGCAGCGCCGACCCTCGCGGGAGGGCCCCAGATACGCAGTATTTT
.,TRBJ2-3,TRBV7-6,.,CASSDPLGTGGDTQYF,TGTGCCAGCAGCGACCCTCTAGGGACCGGGGGAGATACGCAGTATTTT
.,TRBJ1-2,TRBV2,.,CASSESTTENYGYTF,TGTGCCAGCAGTGAATCTACGACAGAAAACTATGGCTACACCTTC
.,TRBJ2-7,TRBV15,TRBD2,CATSRGYLTSGYEQYF,TGTGCCACCAGCAGAGGTTACCTGACTAGCGGCTACGAGCAGTACTTC
.,TRBJ1-1,TRBV6-6,.,CASSPPNTEAFF,TGTGCCAGCAGTCCCCCGAACACTGAAGCTTTCTTT
.,TRBJ2-5,TRBV4-1,.,CASSQAPRGTFQETQYF,TGCGCCAGCAGCCAAGCCCCGAGGGGCACATTCCAAGAGACCCAGTACTTC
.,TRBJ2-7,TRBV4-3,.,CASSQDRATQPYEQYF,TGCGCCAGCAGCCAAGATCGTGCTACCCAGCCCTACGAGCAGTACTTC
.,TRBJ2-7,TRBV5-4,TRBD2,CASSLDTSGIDPYEQYF,TGTGCCAGCAGCTTGGATACTAGCGGGATTGATCCCTACGAGCAGTACTTC
.,TRBJ1-1,TRBV30,.,CAWGEVWDTEAFF,TGTGCCTGGGGGGAGGTATGGGATACTGAAGCTTTCTTT
.,TRBJ2-7,TRBV4-3,.,CASSQDRAGPSYEQYF,TGCGCCAGCAGCCAAGATAGGGCGGGCCCCTCCTACGAGCAGTACTTC
.,TRBJ1-5,TRBV10-2,.,CASRQGNQPQHF,TGCGCCAGCCGACAGGGCAATCAGCCCCAGCATTTT
.,TRBJ2-1,TRBV11-3,TRBD2,CASSPGGTSGRYNEQFF,TGTGCCAGCAGCCCAGGCGGGACTAGCGGGAGGTACAATGAGCAGTTCTTC
once,TRBJ1-1,TRBV7-9,TRBD1,CASSRIGGTENTEAFF,TGTGCCAGCAGCCGAATTGGGGGGACAGAGAACACTGAAGCTTTCTTT
.,TRBJ2-5,TRBV27,TRBD2,CASAASGLVGETQYF,TGTGCCAGCGCGGCCTCTGGACTAGTAGGAGAGACCCAGTACTTC
.,TRBJ1-1,TRBV7-9,.,CASLQGGGTEAFF,TGTGCCAGCCTACAGGGCGGGGGCACTGAAGCTTTCTTT
.,TRBJ2-1,TRBV28,TRBD2,CASRKGTSGMFF,TGTGCCAGCAGAAAAGGGACTAGCGGCATGTTCTTC
.,TRBJ2-1,TRBV4-3,.,CASSQAYYDEQFF,TGCGCCAGCAGCCAAGCGTACTACGACGAGCAGTTCTTC
.,TRBJ2-5,TRBV29-1,.,CSVDWGYEETQYF,TGCAGCGTTGATTGGGGATATGAGGAGACCCAGTACTTC
.,TRBJ1-2,TRBV27,.,CASSFGGAGGYTF,TGTGCCAGCAGTTTTGGGGGGGCGGGTGGCTACACCTTC
.,TRBJ2-3,TRBV6-5,.,CASSPGGAGDTQYF,TGTGCCAGCAGTCCTGGGGGGGCAGGGGATACGCAGTATTTT
.,TRBJ1-4,TRBV6-1,.,CASSELGAGINEKLFF,TGTGCCAGCAGTGAATTGGGAGCAGGGATTAATGAAAAACTGTTTTTT
.,TRBJ2-7,TRBV7-6,.,CASSLWTESYEQYF,TGTGCCAGCAGCTTATGGACGGAGTCCTACGAGCAGTACTTC
.,TRBJ2-2,TRBV12-5,TRBD1,CASGLGGSGGDTGELFF,TGTGCTAGTGGTTTGGGAGGGTCAGGGGGCGACACCGGGGAGCTGTTTTTT
.,TRBJ2-2,TRBV6-4,.,CASSDPEQGIGELFF,TGTGCCAGCAGTGACCCAGAGCAGGGTATCGGGGAGCTGTTTTTT
.,TRBJ2-7,TRBV5-6,.,CASRPAGGDEQYF,TGTGCCAGCAGGCCGGCAGGTGGGGACGAGCAGTACTTC
.,TRBJ2-5,TRBV27,TRBD2,CASSSASGRWETQYF,TGTGCCAGCAGTTCCGCAAGCGGGAGGTGGGAGACCCAGTACTTC
.,TRBJ2-2,TRBV4-3,.,CASSQDPGVSGELFF,TGCGCCAGCAGCCAAGATCCGGGGGTTAGCGGGGAGCTGTTTTTT
.,TRBJ2-3,TRBV5-1,TRBD2,CASSFDRGGLDTQYF,TGCGCCAGCAGCTTCGATCGGGGGGGCTTGGATACGCAGTATTTT
.,TRBJ2-1,TRBV6-5,.,CASSYSSGTNEQFF,TGTGCCAGCAGTTACTCATCCGGGACCAATGAGCAGTTCTTC
.,TRBJ1-3,TRBV10-3,.,CAISETASGNTIYF,TGTGCCATCAGTGAGACAGCCTCTGGAAACACCATATATTTT
.,TRBJ1-5,TRBV7-6,.,CASGDRNDQPQHF,TGTGCCAGCGGTGACCGTAACGATCAGCCCCAGCATTTT
.,TRBJ1-1,TRBV7-9,TRBD1,CASSLGQGGDTEAFF,TGTGCCAGCAGCCTCGGACAGGGAGGTGACACTGAAGCTTTCTTT
.,TRBJ2-1,TRBV6-1,.,CASSRTGDEQFF,TGTGCCAGCTCAAGGACCGGGGATGAGCAGTTCTTC
.,TRBJ2-7,TRBV2,.,CATNSPIEQYF,TGTGCCACCAATAGCCCCATAGAGCAGTACTTC
.,TRBJ2-7,TRBV4-3,TRBD1,CASSLAGTGLHEQYF,TGCGCCAGCAGCCTCGCCGGGACAGGGCTCCACGAGCAGTACTTC
.,TRBJ2-2,TRBV28,TRBD1,CASRVQGGTGELFF,TGTGCCAGCAGAGTACAGGGGGGCACCGGGGAGCTGTTTTTT
few,TRBJ1-4,TRBV9,.,CASSGARGEKLFF,TGTGCCAGCAGTGGCGCCAGGGGCGAAAAACTGTTTTTT
.,TRBJ2-5,TRBV4-2,.,CASSPWGPEGETQYF,TGTGCCAGCAGTCCGTGGGGGCCCGAGGGGGAGACCCAGTACTTC
.,TRBJ2-2,TRBV6-5,TRBD2,CASSYSATGRAGELFF,TGTGCCAGCAGTTACTCGGCCACTGGGAGGGCCGGGGAGCTGTTTTTT
.,TRBJ2-5,TRBV27,TRBD2,CATRTSGRLLGETQYF,TGTGCCACTAGGACTAGCGGGAGACTCTTGGGAGAGACCCAGTACTTC
.,TRBJ1-4,TRBV28,.,CASTSDEKGFFGVFF,TGTGCCAGCACCAGTGATGAAAAAGGGTTTTTTGGGGTGTTTTTT